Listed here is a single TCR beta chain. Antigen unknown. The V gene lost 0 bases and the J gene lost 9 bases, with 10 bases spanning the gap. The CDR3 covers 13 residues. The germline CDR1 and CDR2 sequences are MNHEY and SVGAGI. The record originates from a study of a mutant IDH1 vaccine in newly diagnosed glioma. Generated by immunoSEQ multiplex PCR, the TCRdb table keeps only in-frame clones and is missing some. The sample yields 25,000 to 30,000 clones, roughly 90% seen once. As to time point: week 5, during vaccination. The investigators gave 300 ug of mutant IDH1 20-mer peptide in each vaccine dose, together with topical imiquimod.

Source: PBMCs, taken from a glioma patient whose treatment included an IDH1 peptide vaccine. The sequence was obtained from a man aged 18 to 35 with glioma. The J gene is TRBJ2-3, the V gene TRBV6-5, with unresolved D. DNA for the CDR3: TGTGCCAGCAGTTACTCGGAAACTAAAACGCAGTATTTT. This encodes CASSYSETKTQYF.